One and the same sample provided the 28 T cell receptor beta chains below, sequenced in a study of cytomegalovirus exposure and HLA in healthy donors. The PCR contained 60 Vbeta and 13 Jbeta primers. TCRdb's table, derived via immunoSEQ multiplex PCR, lists solely in-frame clones and lacks some. This sample has 150,000 to 200,000 clones, with approximately 79% found just once. Specimen: PBMCs. All receptors come from a human donor in good health.

In this sample, this clone turned up once. The chain recombines TRBV10-2 with TRBJ2-5; 9 bases are a match to TRBD1. The J call may be wrong; the DNA end is better matched by TRBJ2-7. This CDR3 comprises 15 residues. CDR1 WSHSY and CDR2 SAAADI come from the germline V gene. The CDR3 DNA sequence: TGCGCCAGCAGTGTCGACAGGGGGGGTGGGTACGAGCAGTACTTC. The encoded protein is CASSVDRGGGYEQYF.

This clone was counted once. The chain uses TRBV10-3 and TRBJ2-1; 14 positions match TRBD2. J lost 0 bases, V lost 0 bases, and 1 base had no gene match. Germline CDR1 and CDR2: ENHRY and SYGVKD. This CDR3 has 18 residues. This CDR3 reads CAISESGTSGSSYNEQFF. In DNA form, the CDR3 reads TGTGCCATCAGTGAGTCCGGGACTAGCGGGAGCTCCTACAATGAGCAGTTCTTC.

The chain has TRBV7-9 and TRBJ1-2, with D hard to call. Germline V lookup: CDR1 SEHNR, CDR2 FQNEAQ (reference sequence). The CDR3 covers 10 residues. V gave up 5 bases and J gave up 5 bases, with 3 bases separating them. DNA of the CDR3: TGTGCCAGCAGCCTATATGGCTACACCTTC. Its translation is CASSLYGYTF.

Note on this clone: Distinct nucleotide sequences in the sample also encode this CDR3. The J gene is TRBJ2-5, the V gene TRBV4-3, with TRBD2 matching over 13 bases. The CDR3 has 16 amino acids. Trimming removed 3 bases from V and 2 bases from J; junction bases left unmatched: 3. CDR1 and CDR2 from the germline V gene are LGHNA and YSLEER. This CDR3 reads CASSHGLAGDQETQYF. CDR3 DNA sequence: TGCGCCAGCAGCCACGGACTAGCGGGGGATCAAGAGACCCAGTACTTC.

This chain joins TRBV6-1 and TRBJ2-7; the D gene is possibly TRBD1 (6 bases). CDR3 length equals 13 residues. Trimming took off 1 base at V and 6 bases at J, with 10 bases between the two ends. Germline V CDR1 and CDR2: MNHNS, SASEGT. The chain's CDR3 is CASSEDRATEQYF. The CDR3 DNA reads as TGTGCCAGCAGTGAAGACAGGGCCACCGAGCAGTACTTC.

The sample holds one count of this clone. The V call is TRBV5-4, the J call TRBJ1-1; TRBD1 agrees at 9 bases. V gave up 4 bases and J gave up 0 bases; unmatched junction bases: 4. The CDR3 sequence is 15 residues long. Per germline, CDR1 SGHNT and CDR2 YYREEE (reference sequence). The CDR3 DNA is TGTGCCAGCAGCCCCAGACAGGGGGTGAACACTGAAGCTTTCTTT. Encoded protein: CASSPRQGVNTEAFF.

CDR3 amino acids: CASSNSWGGLGEQFF. CDR3 coding DNA: TGTGCCAGTAGTAATTCGTGGGGGGGATTGGGTGAGCAGTTCTTC. The genes are TRBV19 and TRBJ2-1; 7 bases are a match to TRBD2. The J segment lost 9 bases and the V segment lost 4 bases, leaving 12 bases of the junction unmatched. This CDR3 comprises 15 residues. Germline V gives CDR1 LNHDA, CDR2 SQIVND (reference sequence).

This clone has a handful of counts. V is TRBV18 and J is TRBJ1-4; 7 nucleotides agree with TRBD1. Trimming took 0 bases from V and 1 from J; bases not matched to a gene: 5. The germline V gene has CDR1 KGHSH and CDR2 LQKENI. This CDR3 has 17 residues. The CDR3 protein is CASSPPVQGVTNEKLFF. The CDR3 DNA reads as TGTGCCAGCTCACCACCGGTTCAGGGGGTAACTAATGAAAAACTGTTTTTT.

This clone was detected only a few times. The chain uses TRBV25-1 and TRBJ1-1, with D possibly being TRBD1 (6 bases). Looked up from germline, CDR1 is MGHDK and CDR2 is SYGVNS. The V end lost 5 bases, the J end lost 1 base, and 11 bases lay between the germline ends. This CDR3 contains 14 residues. The CDR3 spells CASSRVGGNTEAFF. The CDR3 DNA reads as TGTGCCAGCAGTAGGGTAGGGGGGAACACTGAAGCTTTCTTT.

The V gene is TRBV5-6, the J gene TRBJ1-1; D is unresolved. Germline-derived CDR1 and CDR2 are SGHDT and YYEEEE. Trimming cost V 7 bases and J 3 bases, with 13 bases left between them. The CDR3 has 13 residues. The CDR3 region is CASRLSGHTEAFF. The CDR3 DNA follows: TGTGCCAGCCGACTTAGCGGACACACTGAAGCTTTCTTT.

This chain uses TRBV10-3 with TRBJ2-7; D unclear. Trimming left V 6 bases short and J 2 bases short, with 5 bases between. Germline V gene sequence: CDR1 ENHRY, CDR2 SYGVKD. This CDR3 comprises 11 residues. The CDR3 DNA follows: TGTGCCATCAGGGCCGCCTACGAGCAGTACTTC. Amino acids: CAIRAAYEQYF.

The chain employs TRBV5-1 and TRBJ2-3; 11 bases are a match to TRBD2. The CDR3 has 17 amino acids. Trimming took 3 bases from V and 0 from J; bases not matched to a gene: 6. In germline, CDR1 is SGHRS, CDR2 YFSETQ. CDR3 region: CASSSPLAGASTDTQYF. The CDR3 bases are TGCGCCAGCAGCTCCCCACTAGCGGGGGCTAGCACAGATACGCAGTATTTT. The variable domain in full, with the rest retrieved from reference TRBV5-1 and TRBJ2-3, is KAGVTQTPRYLIKTRGQQVTLSCSPISGHRSVSWYQQTPGQGLQFLFEYFSETQRNKGNFPGRFSGRQFSNSRSEMNVSTLELGDSALYLCASSSPLAGASTDTQYFGPGTRLTVL.

The chain couples TRBV4-3 to TRBJ1-3; no definite D call. This CDR3 comprises 14 residues. V lost 4 bases and J 2 bases, leaving 9 bases between the germline ends. Germline V gives CDR1 LGHNA, CDR2 YSLEER. The CDR3 protein is CASSRGGTGNTIYF. CDR3 nucleotide sequence: TGCGCCAGCAGCCGAGGAGGTACTGGAAACACCATATATTTT.

The chain couples TRBV19 to TRBJ2-1, with 8 bases fitting TRBD2. Trimming removed 6 bases from V and 5 bases from J; junction bases left unmatched: 9. Germline CDR1 and CDR2: LNHDA and SQIVND (reference sequence). CDR3 size: 15 residues. The CDR3 sequence is CASRPRGGLNNEQFF. The CDR3 DNA reads TGTGCCAGTAGACCCCGGGGGGGCCTAAACAATGAGCAGTTCTTC.

This clone came up once. The chain joins TRBV7-9 to TRBJ1-1; D is possibly TRBD1 (6 bases). V lost 8 bases, J lost 1 base, and 11 bases lay in between. Germline CDR1 and CDR2: SEHNR and FQNEAQ (reference sequence). The CDR3 runs to 13 residues. CDR3 sequence: CASRQGTNTEAFF. CDR3 DNA: TGTGCCAGCCGCCAGGGGACGAACACTGAAGCTTTCTTT.

The rearrangement joins TRBV19 to TRBJ2-1; 10 nucleotides match TRBD2. There are 14 residues in the CDR3. Germline V CDR1 and CDR2: LNHDA, SQIVND (reference sequence). The junction had 3 bases not matched to a gene; V was cut back by 6 bases and J by 4 bases. This chain's CDR3 is CASRSSGGYNEQFF. DNA of the CDR3: TGTGCCAGTAGATCTAGCGGGGGTTACAATGAGCAGTTCTTC.

The rearrangement uses TRBV4-3 and TRBJ2-2; 16 nucleotides line up with TRBD2. CDR1 is LGHNA, CDR2 YSLEER, per germline. The V gene end was trimmed by 4 bases and the J gene end by 3 bases; junction bases not matched to a gene: 5. The CDR3 consists of 18 residues. CDR3 nucleotide sequence: TGCGCCAGCAGCCTCGGGACTAGCGGGGGGGCAGACACCGGGGAGCTGTTTTTT. Protein product: CASSLGTSGGADTGELFF.

The chain employs TRBV19 and TRBJ1-6; no clear D. The length of the CDR3 is 15 residues. The germline V gene encodes CDR1 LNHDA and CDR2 SQIVND (reference sequence). Trimming took 3 bases from V and 8 from J, leaving 14 bases between them. The CDR3 nucleotides are TGTGCCAGTAGTATCGAACAAGGAGGCGATTCACCCCTCCACTTT. Amino acid sequence: CASSIEQGGDSPLHF.

This clone appeared a single time. The chain combines TRBV7-9 with TRBJ1-2; 7 nucleotides match TRBD1. Germline CDR1 and CDR2: SEHNR and FQNEAQ (reference sequence). The CDR3 sequence is 14 residues long. J was trimmed by 3 bases and V by 1 base; bases with no gene match: 2. CDR3 protein: CASSLGQGHYGYTF. The CDR3 DNA reads as TGTGCCAGCAGCTTAGGACAGGGCCACTATGGCTACACCTTC.

The CDR3 is CASSISMGQGAVFGNQPQHF. CDR3 bases: TGTGCCAGTAGTATTAGTATGGGACAGGGGGCGGTTTTCGGCAATCAGCCCCAGCATTTT. The J gene is TRBJ1-5, the V gene TRBV19; 12 bases fit TRBD1. The CDR3 consists of 20 residues. The trim removed 3 bases at V and 2 bases at J, leaving 14 bases unmatched. The germline V gene has CDR1 LNHDA and CDR2 SQIVND (reference sequence).

The V call is TRBV7-2, the J call TRBJ2-7; 11 nucleotides agree with TRBD2. J lost 2 bases, V lost 5 bases, and 5 bases had no gene match. Germline-derived CDR1 and CDR2 are SGHTA and FQGNSA. The CDR3 spans 15 residues. CDR3 bases: TGTGCCAGCAGCCGTCTAGCGGGGGGAACCTACGAGCAGTACTTC. This gives the protein CASSRLAGGTYEQYF.

The chain uses TRBV29-1 and TRBJ1-1; a possible D gene is TRBD1 (5 bases). This CDR3 contains 13 residues. Germline CDR1 SQVTM, CDR2 ANQGSEA. V was clipped by 3 bases and J by 1 base, with 9 bases between them. In DNA form, the CDR3 reads TGCAGCGTTGAGTTCGGGGGGAACACTGAAGCTTTCTTT. Translated, it gives CSVEFGGNTEAFF.

This chain links TRBV5-4 with TRBJ1-2, with D perhaps matching TRBD1 (5 bases). This CDR3 contains 14 residues. V was trimmed by 7 bases and J by 5 bases, leaving 18 bases between them. Germline V gene data show CDR1 as SGHNT and CDR2 as YYREEE (reference sequence). In nucleotides, the CDR3 is TGTGCCAGCCCTCCCCCCAGGGCCACATATGGCTACACCTTC. Amino acids: CASPPPRATYGYTF.

This clone has only a few counts. The chain combines TRBV2 with TRBJ1-1, with 7 bases lining up with TRBD1. The CDR3 loop spans 14 amino acids. Losses at the gene ends were 8 bases for V and 1 base for J; bases not matched to a gene: 7. The germline V gene has CDR1 SNHLY and CDR2 FYNNEI. Here the CDR3 reads CASLKTGRNTEAFF. The CDR3 DNA reads as TGTGCCAGCCTGAAGACAGGGCGGAACACTGAAGCTTTCTTT.

The genes are TRBV13 and TRBJ2-5; D perhaps matches TRBD2 (6 bases). The germline V gene has CDR1 PRHDT and CDR2 FYEKMQ (reference sequence). The CDR3 has 14 residues. V lost 4 bases to trimming and J lost 3 bases, with 12 bases between them. The CDR3 reads CASSSSPGEETQYF. The CDR3 DNA follows: TGTGCCAGCAGCTCATCCCCGGGGGAAGAGACCCAGTACTTC.

This clone was observed once. The gene calls are TRBV7-2 and TRBJ2-3, with D unresolved. V was shortened by 0 bases and J by 0 bases, with 7 bases between the two germline ends. This CDR3 comprises 15 residues. The V gene's germline CDR1 is SGHTA and CDR2 FQGNSA. Written as DNA, the CDR3 is TGTGCCAGCAGCTTAGCAGCTAGAAGCACAGATACGCAGTATTTT. Translated, it gives CASSLAARSTDTQYF.

This clone came up once. The V and J genes are TRBV28 and TRBJ1-5; 8 bases are a match to TRBD1. V trimming: 1 base; J trimming: 7 bases; junction bases outside the gene matches: 6. CDR1 is MDHEN and CDR2 is SYDVKM in the germline V gene. This CDR3 comprises 15 residues. CDR3 residues: CASSLSGGMGQPQHF. The CDR3 DNA sequence: TGTGCCAGCAGTTTATCAGGGGGCATGGGACAGCCCCAGCATTTT.

This clone occurred a few times. The rearrangement uses TRBV19 and TRBJ1-1, with TRBD1 identical over 10 bases. CDR3 length: 17 amino acids. Trimming took 4 bases from V and 2 from J; bases not matched to a gene: 10. The V gene's germline CDR1 is LNHDA and CDR2 SQIVND (reference sequence). This chain's CDR3 is CASSTTGGAEKNTEAFF. CDR3 DNA sequence: TGTGCCAGTAGTACGACAGGGGGCGCGGAGAAAAACACTGAAGCTTTCTTT.